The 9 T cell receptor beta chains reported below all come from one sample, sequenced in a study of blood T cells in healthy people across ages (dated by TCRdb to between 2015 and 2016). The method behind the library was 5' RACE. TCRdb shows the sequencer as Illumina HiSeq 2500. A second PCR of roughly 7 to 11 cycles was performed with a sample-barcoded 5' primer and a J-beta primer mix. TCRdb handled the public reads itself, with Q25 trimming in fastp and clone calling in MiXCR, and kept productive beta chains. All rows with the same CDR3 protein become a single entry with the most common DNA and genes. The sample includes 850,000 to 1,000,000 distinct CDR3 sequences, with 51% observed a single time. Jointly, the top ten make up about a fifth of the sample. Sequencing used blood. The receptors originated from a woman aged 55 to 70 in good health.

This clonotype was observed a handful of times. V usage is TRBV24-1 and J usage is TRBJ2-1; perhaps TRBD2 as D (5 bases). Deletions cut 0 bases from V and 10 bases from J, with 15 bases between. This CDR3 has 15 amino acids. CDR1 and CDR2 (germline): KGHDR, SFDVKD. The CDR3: CATSDLSGTVGEQFF. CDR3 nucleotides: TGTGCCACCAGTGATTTGTCGGGAACGGTTGGGGAGCAGTTCTTC.

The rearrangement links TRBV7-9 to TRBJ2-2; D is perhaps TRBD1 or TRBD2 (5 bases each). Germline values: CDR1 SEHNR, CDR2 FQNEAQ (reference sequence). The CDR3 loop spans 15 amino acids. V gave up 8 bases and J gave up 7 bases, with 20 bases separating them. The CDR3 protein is CASARAPTRGGELFF. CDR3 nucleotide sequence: TGTGCCAGCGCTCGGGCACCTACTAGGGGCGGGGAGCTGTTTTTT.

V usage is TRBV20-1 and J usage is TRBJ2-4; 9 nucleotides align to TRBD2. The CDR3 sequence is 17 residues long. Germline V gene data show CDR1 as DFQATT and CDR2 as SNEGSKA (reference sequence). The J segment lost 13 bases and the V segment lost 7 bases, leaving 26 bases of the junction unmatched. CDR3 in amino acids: CSGLGSGRPAAYVMQYF. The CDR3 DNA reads TGCAGTGGCCTAGGTAGCGGGAGACCAGCGGCCTATGTCATGCAGTACTTC.

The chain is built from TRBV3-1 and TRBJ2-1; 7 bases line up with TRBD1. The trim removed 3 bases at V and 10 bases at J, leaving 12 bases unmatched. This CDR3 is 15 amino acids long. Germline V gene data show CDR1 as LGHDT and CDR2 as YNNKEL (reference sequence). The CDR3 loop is CASSQNPTGSDEQFF. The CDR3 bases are TGTGCCAGCAGCCAGAACCCGACAGGGTCGGACGAGCAGTTCTTC.

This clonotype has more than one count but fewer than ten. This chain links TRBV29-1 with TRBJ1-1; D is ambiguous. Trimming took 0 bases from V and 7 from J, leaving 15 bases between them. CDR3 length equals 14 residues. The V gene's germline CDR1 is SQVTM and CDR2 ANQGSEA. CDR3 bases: TGCAGCGTTGAAGAGGGGTTATATGTCGGTGAAGCTTTCTTT. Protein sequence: CSVEEGLYVGEAFF.

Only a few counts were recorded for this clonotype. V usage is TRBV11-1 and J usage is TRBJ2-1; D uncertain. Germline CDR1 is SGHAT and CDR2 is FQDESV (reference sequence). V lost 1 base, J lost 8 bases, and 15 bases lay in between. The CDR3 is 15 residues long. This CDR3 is CASSLGRVKGYEQFF. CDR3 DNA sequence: TGTGCCAGCAGCTTAGGTCGTGTCAAAGGGTATGAGCAGTTCTTC.

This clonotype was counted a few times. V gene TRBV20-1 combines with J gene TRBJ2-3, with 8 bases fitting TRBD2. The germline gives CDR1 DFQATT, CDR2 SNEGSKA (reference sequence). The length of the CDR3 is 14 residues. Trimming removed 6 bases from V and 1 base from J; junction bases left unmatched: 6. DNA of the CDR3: TGCAGTGCCAGTAGCGGGATGGGCACAGATACGCAGTATTTT. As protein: CSASSGMGTDTQYF.

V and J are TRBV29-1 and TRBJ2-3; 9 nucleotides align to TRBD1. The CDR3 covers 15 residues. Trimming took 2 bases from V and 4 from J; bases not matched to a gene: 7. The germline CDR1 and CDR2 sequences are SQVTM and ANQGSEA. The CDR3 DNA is TGCAGCGTTGAAAGGACAGGGGATCCCCCAGATACGCAGTATTTT. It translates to CSVERTGDPPDTQYF.

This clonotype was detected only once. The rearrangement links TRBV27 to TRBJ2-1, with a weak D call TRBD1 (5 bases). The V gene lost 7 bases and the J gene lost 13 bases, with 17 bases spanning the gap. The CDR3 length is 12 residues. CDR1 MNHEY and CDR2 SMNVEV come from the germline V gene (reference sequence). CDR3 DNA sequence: TGTGCCAGCACTAAGGGGCTTGGGGAACAGTTCTTC. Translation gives CASTKGLGEQFF.